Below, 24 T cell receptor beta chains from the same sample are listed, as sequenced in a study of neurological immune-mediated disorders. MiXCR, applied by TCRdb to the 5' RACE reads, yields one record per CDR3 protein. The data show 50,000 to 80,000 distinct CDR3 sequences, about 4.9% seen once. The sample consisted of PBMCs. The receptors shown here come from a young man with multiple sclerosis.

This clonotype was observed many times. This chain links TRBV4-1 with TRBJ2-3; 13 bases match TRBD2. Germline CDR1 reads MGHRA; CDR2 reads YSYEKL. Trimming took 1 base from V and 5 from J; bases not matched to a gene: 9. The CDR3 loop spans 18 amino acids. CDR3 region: CASSQGGGLAGMGDTQYF. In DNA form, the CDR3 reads TGCGCCAGCAGCCAAGGCGGGGGACTAGCGGGGATGGGAGATACGCAGTATTTT.

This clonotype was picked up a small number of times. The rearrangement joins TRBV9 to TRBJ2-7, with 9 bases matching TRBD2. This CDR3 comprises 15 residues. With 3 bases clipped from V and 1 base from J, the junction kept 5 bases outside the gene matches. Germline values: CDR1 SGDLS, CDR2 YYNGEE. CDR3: CASSAIAGESYEQYF. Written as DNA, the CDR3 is TGTGCCAGCAGCGCAATAGCGGGGGAGTCCTACGAGCAGTACTTC.

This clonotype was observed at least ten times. In DNA form, the CDR3 reads TGTGCCAGCAGCCAAGGGACAGGGGGCGCAGATACGCAGTATTTT. It specifies CASSQGTGGADTQYF. The J gene is TRBJ2-3, the V gene TRBV3-1; 11 bases agree with TRBD1. Looked up from germline, CDR1 is LGHDT and CDR2 is YNNKEL (reference sequence). The J segment lost 4 bases and the V segment lost 1 base, leaving 1 base of the junction unmatched. This CDR3 is 15 amino acids long.

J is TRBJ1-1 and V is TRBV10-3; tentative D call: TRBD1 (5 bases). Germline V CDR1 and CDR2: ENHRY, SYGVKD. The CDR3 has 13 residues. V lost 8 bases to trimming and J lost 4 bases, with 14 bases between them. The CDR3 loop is CAISSFGGTEAFF. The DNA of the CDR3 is TGTGCCATCTCAAGCTTCGGGGGCACTGAAGCTTTCTTT.

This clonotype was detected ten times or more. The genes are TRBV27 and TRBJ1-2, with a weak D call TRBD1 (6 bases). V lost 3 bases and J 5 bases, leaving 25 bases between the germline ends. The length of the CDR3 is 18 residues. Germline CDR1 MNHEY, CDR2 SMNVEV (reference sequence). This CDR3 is CASSLFLAGGRLLYGYTF. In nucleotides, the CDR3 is TGTGCCAGCAGTTTGTTCCTTGCGGGGGGCAGGTTACTTTATGGCTACACCTTC.

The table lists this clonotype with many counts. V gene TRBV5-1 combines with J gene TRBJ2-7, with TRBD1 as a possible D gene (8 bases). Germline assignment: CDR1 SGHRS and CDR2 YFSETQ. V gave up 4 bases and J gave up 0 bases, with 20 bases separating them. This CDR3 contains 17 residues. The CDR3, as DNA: TGCGCCAGCAGCCTGGGGGGGACAGGTATTTTCTCCTACGAGCAGTACGTC. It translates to CASSLGGTGIFSYEQYV.

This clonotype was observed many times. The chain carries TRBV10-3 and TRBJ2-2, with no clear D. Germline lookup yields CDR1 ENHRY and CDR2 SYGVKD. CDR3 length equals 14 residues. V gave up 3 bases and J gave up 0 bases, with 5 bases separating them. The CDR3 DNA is TGTGCCATCAGTGATCCCACGAACACCGGGGAGCTGTTTTTT. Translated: CAISDPTNTGELFF.

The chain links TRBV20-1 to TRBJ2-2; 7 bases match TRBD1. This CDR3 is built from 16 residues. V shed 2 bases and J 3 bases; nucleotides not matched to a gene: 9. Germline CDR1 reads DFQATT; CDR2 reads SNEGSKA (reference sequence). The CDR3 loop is CSARQVAGGYTGELFF. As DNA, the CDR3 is TGCAGTGCTAGACAGGTCGCAGGGGGATACACCGGGGAGCTGTTTTTT.

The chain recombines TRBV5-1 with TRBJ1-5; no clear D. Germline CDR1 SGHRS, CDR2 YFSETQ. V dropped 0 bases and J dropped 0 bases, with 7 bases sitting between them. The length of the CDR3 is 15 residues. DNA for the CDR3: TGCGCCAGCAGCTTGGCCGGGGTTAGCAATCAGCCCCAGCATTTT. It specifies CASSLAGVSNQPQHF.

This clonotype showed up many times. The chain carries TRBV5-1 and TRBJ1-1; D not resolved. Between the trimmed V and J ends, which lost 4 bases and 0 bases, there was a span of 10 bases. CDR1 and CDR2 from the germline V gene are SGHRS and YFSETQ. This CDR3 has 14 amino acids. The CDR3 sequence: CASSTYSVNTEAFF. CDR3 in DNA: TGCGCCAGCAGCACTTACAGCGTGAACACTGAAGCTTTCTTT. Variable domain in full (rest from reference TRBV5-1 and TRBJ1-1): KAGVTQTPRYLIKTRGQQVTLSCSPISGHRSVSWYQQTPGQGLQFLFEYFSETQRNKGNFPGRFSGRQFSNSRSEMNVSTLELGDSALYLCASSTYSVNTEAFFGQGTRLTVV.

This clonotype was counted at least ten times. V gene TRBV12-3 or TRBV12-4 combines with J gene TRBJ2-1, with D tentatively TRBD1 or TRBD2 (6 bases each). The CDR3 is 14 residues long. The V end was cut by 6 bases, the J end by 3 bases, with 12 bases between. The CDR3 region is CASREGGGYNEQFF. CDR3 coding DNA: TGTGCCAGCAGGGAGGGGGGAGGCTACAATGAGCAGTTCTTC.

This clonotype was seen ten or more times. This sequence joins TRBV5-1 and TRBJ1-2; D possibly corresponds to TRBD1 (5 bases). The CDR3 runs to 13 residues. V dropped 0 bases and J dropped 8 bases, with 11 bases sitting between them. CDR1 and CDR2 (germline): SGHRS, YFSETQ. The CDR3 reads CASSLAGRGGYTF. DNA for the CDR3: TGCGCCAGCAGCTTGGCCGGGAGGGGAGGCTACACCTTC.

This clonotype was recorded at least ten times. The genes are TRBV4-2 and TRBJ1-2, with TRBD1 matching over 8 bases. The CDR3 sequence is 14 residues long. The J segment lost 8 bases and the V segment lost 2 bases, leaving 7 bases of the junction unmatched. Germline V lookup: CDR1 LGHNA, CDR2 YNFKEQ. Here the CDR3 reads CASSQFGQGGGYTF. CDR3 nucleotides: TGTGCCAGCAGCCAATTTGGACAGGGTGGAGGCTACACCTTC.

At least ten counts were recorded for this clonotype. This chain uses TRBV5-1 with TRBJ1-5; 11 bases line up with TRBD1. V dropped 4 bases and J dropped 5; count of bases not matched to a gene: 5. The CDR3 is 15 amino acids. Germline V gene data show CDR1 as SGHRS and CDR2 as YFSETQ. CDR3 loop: CASSTGTGGYQPQHF. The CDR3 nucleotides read TGCGCCAGCAGCACCGGGACAGGGGGTTATCAGCCCCAGCATTTT.

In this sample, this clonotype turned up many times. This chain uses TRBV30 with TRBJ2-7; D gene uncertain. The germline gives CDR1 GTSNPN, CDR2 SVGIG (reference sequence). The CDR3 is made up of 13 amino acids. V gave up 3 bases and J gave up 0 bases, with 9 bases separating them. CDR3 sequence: CAWSTRTSYEQYF. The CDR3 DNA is TGTGCCTGGAGCACTCGGACCTCCTACGAGCAGTACTTC.

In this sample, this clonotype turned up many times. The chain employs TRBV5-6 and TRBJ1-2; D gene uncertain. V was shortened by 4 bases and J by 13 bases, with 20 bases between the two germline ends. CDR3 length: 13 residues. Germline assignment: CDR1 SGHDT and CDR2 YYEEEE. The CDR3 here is CASSHSGLPVRTF. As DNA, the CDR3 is TGTGCCAGCAGCCATTCTGGACTCCCCGTGCGCACCTTC.

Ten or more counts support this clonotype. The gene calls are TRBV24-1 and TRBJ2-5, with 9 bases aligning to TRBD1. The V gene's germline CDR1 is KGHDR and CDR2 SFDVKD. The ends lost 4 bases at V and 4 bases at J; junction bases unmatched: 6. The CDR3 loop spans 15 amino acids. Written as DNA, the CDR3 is TGTGCCACCAGTGACCCCGGGACAGGGACAGAGACCCAGTACTTC. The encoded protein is CATSDPGTGTETQYF.

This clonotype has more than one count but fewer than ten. This CDR3 reads CSARDPRQGVYEQYV. DNA of the CDR3: TGCAGTGCTAGAGATCCGCGACAGGGGGTCTACGAGCAGTACGTC. The rearrangement joins TRBV20-1 to TRBJ2-7; the match to TRBD1 covers 9 bases. This CDR3 is 15 amino acids long. Germline CDR1 reads DFQATT; CDR2 reads SNEGSKA (reference sequence). V was pared by 0 bases and J by 3 bases, with 6 bases of the junction left unmatched.

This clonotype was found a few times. The CDR3 spells CSARGTGVSNQPQHF. The DNA for the CDR3 is TGCAGTGCTAGAGGGACAGGGGTTAGCAATCAGCCCCAGCATTTT. This chain uses TRBV20-1 with TRBJ1-5; TRBD1 agrees at 9 bases. The J segment lost 0 bases and the V segment lost 1 base, leaving 1 base of the junction unmatched. Germline CDR1 and CDR2: DFQATT and SNEGSKA (reference sequence). This CDR3 has 15 amino acids.

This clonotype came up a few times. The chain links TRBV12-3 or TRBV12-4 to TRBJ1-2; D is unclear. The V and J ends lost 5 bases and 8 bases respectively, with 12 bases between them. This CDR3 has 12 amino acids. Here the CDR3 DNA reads TGTGCCAGCAGTCGATCCGATTTAGGCTACACCTTC. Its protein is CASSRSDLGYTF.

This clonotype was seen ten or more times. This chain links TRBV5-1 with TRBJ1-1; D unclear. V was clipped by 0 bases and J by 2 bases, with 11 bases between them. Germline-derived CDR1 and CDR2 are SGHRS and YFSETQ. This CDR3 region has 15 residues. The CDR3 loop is CASSLDSGYNTEAFF. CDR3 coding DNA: TGCGCCAGCAGCTTGGATTCCGGGTATAACACTGAAGCTTTCTTT.

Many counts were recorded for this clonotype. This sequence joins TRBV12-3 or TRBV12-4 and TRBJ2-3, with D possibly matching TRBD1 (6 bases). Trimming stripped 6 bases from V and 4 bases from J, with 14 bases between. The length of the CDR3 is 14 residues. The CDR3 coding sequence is TGTGCCAGCAGCTTCAGGGGCCCAGCAGATACGCAGTATTTT. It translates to CASSFRGPADTQYF.

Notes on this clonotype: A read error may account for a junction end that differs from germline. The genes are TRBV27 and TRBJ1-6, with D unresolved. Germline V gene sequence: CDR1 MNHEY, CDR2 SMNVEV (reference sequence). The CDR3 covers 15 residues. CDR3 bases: TGTGCCAGCAGTTTCGGACGCGCATATAATTCACCCCTCAACTTT. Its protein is CASSFGRAYNSPLNF.

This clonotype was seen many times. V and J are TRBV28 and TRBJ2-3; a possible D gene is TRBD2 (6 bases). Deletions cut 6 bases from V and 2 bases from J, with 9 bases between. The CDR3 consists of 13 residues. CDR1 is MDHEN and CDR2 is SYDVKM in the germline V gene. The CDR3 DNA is TGTGCCAGCAGGGACTACCTCACAGATACGCAGTATTTT. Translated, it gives CASRDYLTDTQYF. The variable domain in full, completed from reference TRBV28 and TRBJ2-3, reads DVKVTQSSRYLVKRTGEKVFLECVQDMDHENMFWYRQDPGLGLRLIYFSYDVKMKEKGDIPEGYSVSREKKERFSLILESASTNQTSMYLCASRDYLTDTQYFGPGTRLTVL.